Listed below are T cell receptor beta chains from one sample, sequenced in a study of T cells after yellow fever vaccination. TCRdb itself ran the 5' RACE reads through MiXCR, one entry per CDR3 protein. The sample comprises 300,000 to 400,000 distinct CDR3 sequences, around 13% of which are singletons, and 3.2% rests with the top ten. Specimen: CD4+ T cells sorted from PBMCs, collected 15 days after the yellow fever booster vaccination. The receptors were gathered from a man in his late teens or twenties who received the YFV17D yellow fever vaccine. Each CDR3 is given with its conserved first and last residue. D genes are given only for firm matches. Only part of the rows carry a size: once, few, many, or a class if the clone is expanded.

J gene | D gene | V gene | clone size | CDR3 DNA | CDR3 protein
TRBJ2-5 | TRBD2 | TRBV10-2 | - | TGCGCCACCGGGCCTAGCGGCGAGACCCAGTACTTC | CATGPSGETQYF
TRBJ1-4 | - | TRBV5-1 | many | TGCGCCAGCAGCTTGGCTGGAGCAACTAATGAAAAACTGTTTTTT | CASSLAGATNEKLFF
TRBJ2-3 | TRBD2 | TRBV4-1 | - | TGCGCCAGCAGCCCATCCCTAACGGGACTAGTTTTTACAGATACGCAGTATTTT | CASSPSLTGLVFTDTQYF
TRBJ1-5 | TRBD1 | TRBV20-1 | few | TGCAGTGCCCTGGGACAGGGCTATCAGCCCCAGCATTTT | CSALGQGYQPQHF
TRBJ1-2 | - | TRBV6-2/TRBV6-3 | - | TGTGCCAGCAGCCCATTTCTAGGCTATGGCTACACCTTC | CASSPFLGYGYTF
TRBJ2-2 | - | TRBV19 | - | TGTGCCAGTAGTATTCCAGGGAGAAAAACCGGGGAGCTGTTTTTT | CASSIPGRKTGELFF
TRBJ2-2 | - | TRBV28 | many | TGTGCCAGCACCTTGAGTGGCGGGGTCACCGGGGAGCTGTTTTTT | CASTLSGGVTGELFF
TRBJ2-1 | - | TRBV5-1 | - | TGCGCCAGCTTTTTCAGGGACTCCTACAATGAGCAGTTCTTC | CASFFRDSYNEQFF
TRBJ1-2 | - | TRBV6-5 | many | TGTGCCAGCAGGCCGGTTGGCTATGGCTACACCTTC | CASRPVGYGYTF
TRBJ2-4 | - | TRBV7-2 | - | TGTGCCAGCAGCTTCTACGGAGCCAAAAACATTCAGTACTTC | CASSFYGAKNIQYF
TRBJ2-5 | - | TRBV20-1 | - | TGCAGTGCTAGGAACAAATTTAGTGAAAACCAAGAGACCCAGTACTTC | CSARNKFSENQETQYF
TRBJ2-5 | TRBD1 | TRBV7-3 | - | TGTGCCAGCAGCCACCGGGACAGAGAGACCCAGTACTTC | CASSHRDRETQYF
TRBJ1-3 | TRBD1 | TRBV7-2 | few | TGTGCCAGCAGCCCGATGACAGGGTACTCTGGAAACACCATATATTTT | CASSPMTGYSGNTIYF
TRBJ1-1 | TRBD1 | TRBV7-8 | - | TGTGCCAGCAGCTTAAGTAAGGGGGCGATTATCGCTGAAGCTTTCTTT | CASSLSKGAIIAEAFF
TRBJ2-7 | - | TRBV3-1 | - | TGTGCCAGCAGCCTATCGGCTGGGGCCTACGAGCAGTACTTC | CASSLSAGAYEQYF
TRBJ2-2 | - | TRBV5-1 | many | TGCGCCAGCAGCTCGGGGGACACCTTCTCCCCCGGGGAGCTGTTTTTT | CASSSGDTFSPGELFF
TRBJ1-6 | - | TRBV6-2/TRBV6-3 | few | TGTGCCAGCAGTTCACCGTATAATTCACCCCTCCACTTT | CASSSPYNSPLHF
TRBJ1-1 | - | TRBV4-3 | few | TGCGCCAGCAGCCAAGACAGGCTTAGGAGAACTGAAGCTTTCTTT | CASSQDRLRRTEAFF
TRBJ2-1 | TRBD1 | TRBV5-1 | few | TGCGCCAGCAGGCGGACAGGGGAAAAGGTTGAGCAGTTCTTC | CASRRTGEKVEQFF
TRBJ1-2 | TRBD1 | TRBV12-3/TRBV12-4 | few | TGTGCCAGCAGTCAGCCGGGACAGGGGTTATTTGACTATGGCTACACCTTC | CASSQPGQGLFDYGYTF
TRBJ2-3 | TRBD2 | TRBV5-1 | many | TGCGCCAGCAGCTCCGGACTAGCGGGGGTGAAGTCAGATACGCAGTATTTT | CASSSGLAGVKSDTQYF
TRBJ1-6 | - | TRBV5-1 | few | TGCGCCAGCAGCTTGGGAAGGGTTAATTCACCCCTCCACTTT | CASSLGRVNSPLHF
TRBJ1-1 | - | TRBV18 | few | TGTGCCAGCTCACCCAACGGAATGGGAGTGGGCACTGAAGCTTTCTTT | CASSPNGMGVGTEAFF
TRBJ2-3 | TRBD1 | TRBV4-3 | many | TGCGCCAGCAGCCGGGAGGACAGGGGATATGGTAGCACAGATACGCAGTATTTT | CASSREDRGYGSTDTQYF
TRBJ2-2 | TRBD2 | TRBV7-3 | - | TGTGCCAGCAGCGTTCGGGGGGGCACCGGGGAGCTGTTTTTT | CASSVRGGTGELFF
TRBJ2-7 | - | TRBV21-1 | - | TGTGCCAGCATATACCCCTACGAGCAGTACTTC | CASIYPYEQYF
TRBJ1-5 | - | TRBV7-2 | - | TGTGCCAGCAGTCTAGTGTGGGCCCAGGGCCAGCCCCAGCATTTT | CASSLVWAQGQPQHF
TRBJ1-2 | - | TRBV2 | - | TGTGCCAGCAGTTTCGTAACAGGGCCGGGAGATGGCTACACCTTC | CASSFVTGPGDGYTF
TRBJ2-7 | - | TRBV29-1 | few | TGCAGCGTTGAGGGCAGGGATCCTACGAAGCAGTACTTC | CSVEGRDPTKQYF
TRBJ2-6 | - | TRBV9 | - | TGTGCCAGCAGCGTAGTCGGTTTCTCTGGGGCCAACGTCCTGACTTTC | CASSVVGFSGANVLTF
TRBJ2-5 | - | TRBV24-1 | few | TGTGCCACCAGTGAAACAACACAAGAGACCCAGTACTTC | CATSETTQETQYF
TRBJ2-5 | TRBD2 | TRBV5-1 | - | TGCGCCAGCAGCTTGGAAATGTCTAGCGGGTGGGCTCAGTACTTC | CASSLEMSSGWAQYF
TRBJ1-3 | - | TRBV30 | few | TGTGCCTGGAGTGTGGCACTATTCTCTGGAAACACCATATATTTT | CAWSVALFSGNTIYF